The 21 T cell receptor beta chains below come from one sample, sequenced in a study of cytomegalovirus exposure and HLA in healthy donors. With 60 Vbeta and 13 Jbeta primers, the PCR was carried out. Clones were sequenced by immunoSEQ multiplex PCR, and TCRdb holds only the in-frame ones, with some missing. The data show about 160,000 clones, roughly 80% seen once. The sequencing sample was made of PBMCs. Receptors originate from a man in his forties or fifties in good health and CMV-seropositive.

This clone was seen a few times. The rearrangement links TRBV29-1 to TRBJ2-1; 9 bases are a match to TRBD1. V dropped 3 bases and J dropped 4; count of bases not matched to a gene: 4. CDR1 and CDR2 from the germline V gene are SQVTM and ANQGSEA. This CDR3 comprises 14 residues. CDR3: CSVESGTGYNEQFF. CDR3 nucleotides: TGCAGCGTTGAGTCCGGGACAGGGTACAATGAGCAGTTCTTC.

V usage is TRBV2 and J usage is TRBJ1-5; 8 bases fit TRBD1. Germline CDR1 SNHLY, CDR2 FYNNEI. The CDR3 has 15 amino acids. Trimming removed 2 bases from V and 5 bases from J; junction bases left unmatched: 5. The CDR3 region has the DNA TGTGCCAGCAGTGAAAGGCAGGGGGCCGATCAGCCCCAGCATTTT. It codes for CASSERQGADQPQHF. Supplemented by reference TRBV2 and TRBJ1-5, the full variable domain reads EPEVTQTPSHQVTQMGQEVILRCVPISNHLYFYWYRQILGQKVEFLVSFYNNEISEKSEIFDDQFSVERPDGSNFTLKIRSTKLEDSAMYFCASSERQGADQPQHFGDGTRLSIL.

This clone came up once. The genes are TRBV27 and TRBJ1-1; D is perhaps TRBD1 (5 bases). CDR1 and CDR2 from the germline V gene are MNHEY and SMNVEV (reference sequence). V lost 4 bases and J lost 4, with 10 bases in between. This CDR3 region has 13 residues. The CDR3 DNA reads as TGTGCCAGCAGTTCCCAGGGCGTCACTGAAGCTTTCTTT. This codes for CASSSQGVTEAFF.

The chain uses TRBV18 and TRBJ2-7; 7 nucleotides line up with TRBD2. The germline V gene encodes CDR1 KGHSH and CDR2 LQKENI. The CDR3 contains 16 residues. Trimming removed 2 bases from V and 5 bases from J; junction bases left unmatched: 12. CDR3 sequence reads: CASSPFPGLTRNEQYF. The CDR3 DNA reads as TGTGCCAGCTCACCATTTCCGGGACTAACTAGGAACGAGCAGTACTTC.

The J gene is TRBJ2-3, the V gene TRBV11-2; 7 bases line up with TRBD2. Germline CDR1 SGHAT, CDR2 FQNNGV. This CDR3 region has 14 residues. Germline trimming cut 0 bases from V and 5 bases from J; bases unmatched to any gene: 2. The CDR3 loop reads CASSLEGLIDTQYF. CDR3 DNA sequence: TGTGCCAGCAGCTTAGAGGGACTAATAGATACGCAGTATTTT.

The V gene is TRBV14, the J gene TRBJ2-5; D possibly corresponds to TRBD1 (6 bases). This CDR3 spans 15 amino acids. V dropped 1 base and J dropped 5 bases, with 14 bases sitting between them. The germline gives CDR1 SGHDN, CDR2 FVKESK. CDR3 loop: CASSQGGPRSETQYF. CDR3 bases: TGTGCCAGCAGCCAAGGGGGGCCCCGCTCGGAGACCCAGTACTTC.

This clone was counted only a few times. The gene calls are TRBV5-4 and TRBJ2-7; 7 bases fit TRBD1. Germline CDR1 SGHNT, CDR2 YYREEE (reference sequence). There are 15 residues in the CDR3. V was clipped by 4 bases and J by 0 bases; unmatched bases: 7. The CDR3 region has the DNA TGTGCCAGCAGCAAGGGACAGACGAGCTCCTACGAGCAGTACTTC. It is translated as CASSKGQTSSYEQYF. Supplemented by reference TRBV5-4 and TRBJ2-7, the full variable domain reads ETGVTQSPTHLIKTRGQQVTLRCSSQSGHNTVSWYQQALGQGPQFIFQYYREEENGRGNFPPRFSGLQFPNYSSELNVNALELDDSALYLCASSKGQTSSYEQYFGPGTRLTVT.

CDR3 residues: CASRRTSWMDQPQHF. The CDR3 DNA sequence: TGTGCCAGCAGAAGGACAAGTTGGATGGATCAGCCCCAGCATTTT. The chain employs TRBV2 and TRBJ1-5; a weak D match, TRBD1 (5 bases). The germline V gene has CDR1 SNHLY and CDR2 FYNNEI. V was shortened by 6 bases and J by 5 bases, with 17 bases between the two germline ends. CDR3 size: 15 residues.

V usage is TRBV27 and J usage is TRBJ2-7, with D maybe TRBD1 (6 bases). Germline loops: CDR1 MNHEY, CDR2 SMNVEV (reference sequence). Trimming shortened V by 3 bases and J by 3 bases, and 18 bases separated the two germline ends. The CDR3 totals 16 residues. The CDR3: CASSFTGITGGYEQYF. CDR3 nucleotides: TGTGCCAGCAGTTTTACAGGGATCACTGGGGGCTACGAGCAGTACTTC.

The chain links TRBV7-2 to TRBJ2-7, with 8 bases identical to TRBD2. This CDR3 contains 15 residues. Germline V gives CDR1 SGHTA, CDR2 FQGNSA. With V trimmed by 0 bases and J by 3 bases, 4 bases remained unmatched. CDR3 DNA: TGTGCCAGCAGCTTAGCCGGGGGGGGGATCTACGAGCAGTACTTC. Protein product: CASSLAGGGIYEQYF.

CDR3 sequence reads: CASRVGRDRGHQPQHF. Here the CDR3 DNA reads TGTGCCAGCAGAGTAGGCCGGGACAGGGGACATCAGCCCCAGCATTTT. The gene calls are TRBV2 and TRBJ1-5; 10 nucleotides agree with TRBD1. Germline loops: CDR1 SNHLY, CDR2 FYNNEI. Trimming took 6 bases from V and 5 from J; bases not matched to a gene: 10. The CDR3 length is 16 residues.

The chain recombines TRBV5-4 with TRBJ1-2; 9 nucleotides line up with TRBD1. Looked up from germline, CDR1 is SGHNT and CDR2 is YYREEE (reference sequence). Germline trimming cut 2 bases from V and 8 bases from J; bases unmatched to any gene: 10. The CDR3 has 15 residues. The CDR3 DNA follows: TGTGCCAGCAGCTTCCGGGACAGGGCTCGAGGGGGCTACACCTTC. Translation: CASSFRDRARGGYTF.

The chain has TRBV6-5 and TRBJ1-1; 7 nucleotides agree with TRBD1. Germline V CDR1 and CDR2: MNHEY, SVGAGI. There are 14 residues in the CDR3. Trimming removed 6 bases from V and 0 bases from J; junction bases left unmatched: 4. CDR3 protein: CASREGALNTEAFF. The CDR3 DNA reads TGTGCCAGCAGAGAGGGGGCATTGAACACTGAAGCTTTCTTT.

V usage is TRBV6-1 and J usage is TRBJ1-2; unclear D gene. This CDR3 region has 11 residues. Trimming cost V 8 bases and J 4 bases, with 8 bases left between them. Germline loops: CDR1 MNHNS, CDR2 SASEGT. CDR3 amino acids: CASGSAYGYTF. In DNA, the CDR3 is TGTGCCAGCGGCAGCGCCTATGGCTACACCTTC.

V gene TRBV20-1 combines with J gene TRBJ2-3; D call uncertain. Between the trimmed V and J ends, which lost 1 base and 6 bases, there was a span of 5 bases. Germline V gene data show CDR1 as DFQATT and CDR2 as SNEGSKA (reference sequence). The CDR3 has 11 residues. CDR3 bases: TGCAGTGCTAGAGTTCTGGATACGCAGTATTTT. This sequence encodes CSARVLDTQYF.

This rearrangement joins TRBV6-5 to TRBJ2-5, with D uncertain. Germline CDR1 is MNHEY and CDR2 is SVGAGI. Trimming shortened V by 2 bases and J by 4 bases, and 8 bases separated the two germline ends. The CDR3 has 13 residues. The CDR3 DNA reads TGTGCCAGCAGTTACGAGCTACGAGAGACCCAGTACTTC. The encoded protein is CASSYELRETQYF.

The rearrangement joins TRBV20-1 to TRBJ1-1; D not resolved. CDR1 and CDR2 (germline): DFQATT, SNEGSKA (reference sequence). This CDR3 is 11 amino acids long. The CDR3, as DNA: TGCAGAGTACCTGGTGAGATGAGAGCTTTCTTT. This translates into CRVPGEMRAFF.

The rearrangement uses TRBV2 and TRBJ2-1; 7 bases agree with TRBD2. The CDR3 is made up of 13 amino acids. Germline V CDR1 and CDR2: SNHLY, FYNNEI. J lost 5 bases, V lost 4 bases, and 2 bases had no gene match. CDR3 DNA sequence: TGTGCCAGCAGTGGACTAGCCAACAATGAGCAGTTCTTC. Translating gives CASSGLANNEQFF.

This chain uses TRBV30 with TRBJ2-1, with unresolved D. CDR1 GTSNPN and CDR2 SVGIG come from the germline V gene (reference sequence). V gave up 6 bases and J gave up 8 bases, with 11 bases separating them. This CDR3 has 11 amino acids. CDR3 region: CACRVSDEQFF. CDR3 in DNA: TGTGCCTGTCGAGTTAGTGATGAGCAGTTCTTC. The entire variable domain, with the rest obtained from reference TRBV30 and TRBJ2-1, is as follows: SQTIHQWPATLVQPVGSPLSLECTVEGTSNPNLYWYRQAAGRGLQLLFYSVGIGQISSEVPQNLSASRPQDRQFILSSKKLLLSDSGFYLCACRVSDEQFFGPGTRLTVL.

This chain uses TRBV2 with TRBJ1-5; D is unresolved. The CDR3 has 13 residues. Germline lookup yields CDR1 SNHLY and CDR2 FYNNEI. Trimming pared 7 bases from V and 8 bases from J, leaving 15 bases between. The CDR3 region is CASMGRTREPQHF. Here the CDR3 DNA reads TGTGCCAGCATGGGGAGGACGAGAGAGCCCCAGCATTTT.

This sequence joins TRBV19 and TRBJ1-5, with D possibly TRBD1 on 6 matching bases. CDR1 and CDR2 from the germline V gene are LNHDA and SQIVND (reference sequence). The CDR3 is made up of 15 amino acids. Trimming took 8 bases from V and 1 from J, leaving 15 bases between them. The CDR3 sequence is CASCLVQGSNQPQHF. The CDR3, as DNA: TGTGCCAGTTGTTTGGTACAGGGAAGCAATCAGCCCCAGCATTTT.